The clone carrying this TCR beta chain has only a few counts. As yet, its antigen is unknown. The sequenced template was cDNA made from the entire isolated RNA. Data came from immunoSEQ multiplex PCR; TCRdb stores just in-frame clones and leaves some out. The sample contains roughly 330,000 clones, about 14% of which appear only once. The CDR3 length is 13 residues. The V gene's germline CDR1 is GTSNPN and CDR2 SVGIG (reference sequence). Trimming pared 3 bases from V and 7 bases from J, leaving 15 bases between. These data are taken from a study of beta chain features in type 1 diabetes. About the research overall: Age, gender and cell yields were similar between patients and healthy donors.

Study outcomes and limitations: When Type 1 diabetes patients were examined, their TCRB CDR3s proved moderately but significantly shorter in all four CD4+ subsets.

The clonotype comes from a woman aged 18 to 35 with type 1 diabetes. Sequenced material: naive CD4+ T cells from blood. The rearrangement uses TRBV30 and TRBJ1-2; D gene ambiguous. In DNA, the CDR3 is TGTGCCTGGAGCGTCGAAGCCCGGGGTGGCTACACCTTC. It translates to CAWSVEARGGYTF.